This T cell receptor (beta chain) was sequenced in a study of beta chain features in type 1 diabetes listed by TCRdb under 2018. Broadly, across the study: Mean age, gender distribution, total cell number and subset yield did not differ between patients and healthy donors. Across all samples, fewer than 110,000,000 sorted cells were examined, and cell number per subset correlated strongly with RNA yield. The study compared TCRB repertoires of sorted circulating CD4+ T cell subsets between recently diagnosed type 1 diabetes patients and matched healthy donors. Regulatory and stem cell-like memory subsets were obtained from only 8 patients and roughly 8 healthy donors, while naive and central memory subsets were obtained from all 30 or so donors.

Paper-wide results and their limitations: Type 1 diabetes patients showed a moderate but significant shortening of TCRB CDR3 length in all four CD4+ subsets. Sequencing cDNA rather than genomic DNA could over-represent highly expressing activated cells, although activation and CD3 levels did not differ between groups. Patients with type 1 diabetes made fewer insertions and deleted more nucleotides at VDJ recombination sites, implying thymic rearrangement abnormalities. Naive, central memory and regulatory TCRB repertoires appeared more similar among patients than among healthy donors. PCR might favor shorter templates, but patient and control samples were amplified and corrected together, so any skew would affect both groups equally. Because the HLA sub-analyses included only small numbers of individuals, any influence of HLA type on TCRB rearrangement was left unresolved.

This clone was picked up a small number of times. It has no known antigen specificity. It has no much larger one-base neighbor in the sample; base qualities were not kept. The cysteine opens and the phenylalanine closes a CDR3 of 13 amino acids. Only the CDR3 portion is preserved as DNA: 39 bases, with reading frame beginning at the first base. CDR1 and CDR2 were assigned from the germline V gene (reference sequence) as GTSNPN and SVGIG. V gives up 0 bases and J gives up 3 bases, and the segment between their germline ends measures 6 bases. A single peripheral blood draw of roughly 0.11 L on average was collected from each donor into heparinised tubes. A BD FACSAria II was used to sort naive, central memory, regulatory and stem cell-like memory CD4+ T cells with a panel that included CD45RO, CCR7, CD25, CD127, CD95 and CD27. Every sorted population had a purity above 95%. PBMCs were isolated immediately by Lymphoprep density gradient centrifugation and stained directly without culture. Samples were stained and sorted in pairs, with one healthy donor and one patient per experiment, so that batch effects were minimized.

The entire isolated RNA was reverse transcribed using the High Capacity cDNA Reverse Transcription Kit, and thus expressed TCRB transcripts were sequenced. Deep immunoSEQ sequencing was applied to naive, central memory and regulatory T cell samples, giving an average of roughly 3.5 million total reads per sample. After sorted cells were lysed in RLT buffer, RNA was extracted with DNase-treated RNeasy Micro or Mini kits, with the choice depending on cell number. To prevent cross-contamination, each cell subset was processed individually, whereas patient and healthy donor samples were processed jointly. Using the immunoSEQ multiplex PCR, TCRB sequences were amplified from cDNA into 87-bp fragments spanning the CDR3 region. The amplicons were sequenced using the Illumina HiSeq platform. Turning to the authors' computational methods: Synthetic template baselines were used to correct PCR bias computationally, reads within Hamming distance 2 were collapsed together, and singletons that could not be merged were discarded. Reads were aligned to IMGT to assign V, D and J genes, CDR3 length, and insertions or deletions at six rearrangement sites. Within each subset, clonotype counts were normalized to the number of sorted cells before true diversity and Gini coefficients were calculated with the tcR R package. Repertoire sharing was quantified using the overlap coefficient calculated on TCRB nucleotide sequences. As a proxy for the pre-selection repertoire, out-of-frame TCRB sequences from naive cells were analyzed. TCRdb re-hosts the immuneACCESS table, in-frame sequences only. Its copies lack some clones; in the studies checked, an unresolved V gene accounts for under half of them, and the cause for the rest is not known. The DNA was the basis for D and trimming; V, J and clone size are from that table. The sample table records about 650,000 clones; over 10% of these occur just once. The leading ten clones occupy 0.09% to 0.15% of the sample.

The chain uses TRBV30 and TRBJ2-4; the D gene is perhaps TRBD1 or TRBD2, each of them matching over 5 bases. Sequenced: naive CD4+ T cells from blood. What this sample's cell subset or site label stands for: true naive CD4+ T cells. The receptor was isolated from a man aged 25-45 years with type 1 diabetes. This receptor has the CDR3 CAWSVGDKNIQYF. The sequenced DNA: TGTGCCTGGAGTGTGGGGGACAAAAACATTCAGTACTTC.